This paragraph reports one T cell receptor (beta chain). The ends were cut back, 4 bases at V and 6 bases at J, with 6 bases in the middle. The CDR3 has 11 amino acids. The germline CDR1 and CDR2 sequences are LNHDA and SQIVND (reference sequence). Sequenced by immunoSEQ multiplex PCR; TCRdb stores in-frame clones only, minus some. The repertoire holds a few hundred thousand clones, with 88% as singletons. The data originate from a study of blood T cell repertoires in COVID-19. Whole-study context: Whether acute or convalescent, the COVID-19 samples came from the United States, Italy and Spain. PBMCs, B-cell-depleted T cells, or T cells provided the cDNA or gDNA that made up the material.

V is TRBV19 and J is TRBJ1-2, with D possibly matching TRBD1 (6 bases). The receptor was derived from a woman in her 30s with COVID-19, enrolled during active disease. Sample: peripheral blood. CDR3 bases: TGTGCCAGTAGTACAGGGGATGGCTACACCTTC. Its translation is CASSTGDGYTF.